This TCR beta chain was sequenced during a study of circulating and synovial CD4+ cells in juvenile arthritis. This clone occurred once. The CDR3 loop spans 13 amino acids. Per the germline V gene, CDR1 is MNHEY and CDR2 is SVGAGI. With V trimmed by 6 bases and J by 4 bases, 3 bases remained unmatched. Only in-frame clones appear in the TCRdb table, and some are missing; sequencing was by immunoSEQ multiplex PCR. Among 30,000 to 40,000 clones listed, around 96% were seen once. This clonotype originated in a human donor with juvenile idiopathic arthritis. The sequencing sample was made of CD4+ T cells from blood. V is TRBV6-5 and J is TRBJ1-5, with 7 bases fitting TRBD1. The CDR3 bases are TGTGCCAGCAGGGGACAGATAAATCAGCCCCAGCATTTT. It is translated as CASRGQINQPQHF.